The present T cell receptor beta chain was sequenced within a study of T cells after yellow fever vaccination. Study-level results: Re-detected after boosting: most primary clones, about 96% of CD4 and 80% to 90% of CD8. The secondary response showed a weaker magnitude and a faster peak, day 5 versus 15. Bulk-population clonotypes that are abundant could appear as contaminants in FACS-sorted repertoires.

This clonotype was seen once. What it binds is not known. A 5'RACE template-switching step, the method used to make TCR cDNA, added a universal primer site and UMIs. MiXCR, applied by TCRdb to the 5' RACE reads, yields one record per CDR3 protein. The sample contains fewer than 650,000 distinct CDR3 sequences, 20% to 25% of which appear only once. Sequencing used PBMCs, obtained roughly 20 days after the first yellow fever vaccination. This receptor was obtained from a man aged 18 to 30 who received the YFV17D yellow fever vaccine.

The CDR3 DNA reads as TGTGCCAGCAGCTTAGCCTGGACAGGCGCGAATCAGCCCCAGCATTTT. Amino acid sequence: CASSLAWTGANQPQHF. The V gene is TRBV7-9, the J gene TRBJ1-5, with 7 bases aligning to TRBD1. Losses at the gene ends were 0 bases for V and 4 bases for J; bases not matched to a gene: 6. Germline values: CDR1 SEHNR, CDR2 FQNEAQ (reference sequence). This CDR3 is 16 amino acids long.